A selection of T cell receptor beta chains follows, all from one sample in a study of blood T cell repertoires in COVID-19. Only in-frame clones appear in the TCRdb table, and some are missing; sequencing was by immunoSEQ multiplex PCR. The data show hundreds of thousands of clones, with under 90% seen just once and less than 3.5% held by the top ten. What was sequenced was PBMCs or T cells enriched from blood (not recorded which). The receptors were gathered from a woman between 50 and 59 years old who had been exposed to COVID-19. Each CDR3 is given with its conserved first and last residue. A D gene is named only where the DNA matches it firmly. The size of a clone is reported for some rows only, either as once, few or many, or as a class for expanded clones.

.	TRBV7-2	TRBJ1-2	.	TGTGCCAGCACCCCCTATGGGAGCGGCTATGGCTACACCTTC	CASTPYGSGYGYTF
.	TRBV7-2	TRBJ1-1	.	TGTGCCAGCAGCTTAGCTGGGCAGGTGAACACTGAAGCTTTCTTT	CASSLAGQVNTEAFF
.	TRBV5-1	TRBJ2-7	.	TGCGCCAGCAGCTTGGTCCCCCAAGACACTTTAACCTACGAGCAGTACTTC	CASSLVPQDTLTYEQYF
.	TRBV28	TRBJ1-4	.	TGTGCCAGCAGAGCCCGAATAGGCTCCGGCACAGCAAAACTGTTTTTT	CASRARIGSGTAKLFF
.	TRBV3-1/TRBV3-2	TRBJ1-3	TRBD1	TGTGCCAGCAGCTCACGGGACAGGGGGCTTGGAAACACCATATATTTT	CASSSRDRGLGNTIYF
.	TRBV5-1	TRBJ1-1	.	TGCGCCAGCAGCAACCTCGGGACTGAGACTGAAGCTTTCTTT	CASSNLGTETEAFF
once	TRBV13	TRBJ2-1	TRBD2	TGTGCCAGCAGCCCAAACGGGGGGGCGAATTACAATGAGCAGTTCTTC	CASSPNGGANYNEQFF
.	TRBV19	TRBJ1-6	TRBD1	TGTGCCAGTACCGGGACAGGGCAAAAATCACCCCTCCACTTT	CASTGTGQKSPLHF
.	TRBV5-1	TRBJ2-7	TRBD1	TGCGCCAGCAGCCAAAGCATCCGGGACAGTTCCTACGAGCAGTACTTC	CASSQSIRDSSYEQYF
once	TRBV19	TRBJ1-1	TRBD1	TGTGCCACTCGACAGGGGGCTGAAGCTTTCTTT	CATRQGAEAFF
few	TRBV30	TRBJ1-6	TRBD1	TGTGCCTGGAGTCTCGCCCCCGGGACAGGGGGCAATTCACCCCTCCACTTT	CAWSLAPGTGGNSPLHF
.	TRBV3-1/TRBV3-2	TRBJ2-7	TRBD1	TGTGCCAGCAGCCTAGGAGGACAGGTTAGGGACGAGCAGTACTTC	CASSLGGQVRDEQYF
.	TRBV5-1	TRBJ2-1	TRBD2	TGCGCCAGCAGCTTGGCCCCTAGCGGGGCCAATGAGCAGTTCTTC	CASSLAPSGANEQFF
.	TRBV30	TRBJ1-6	TRBD1	TGTGCCTGGAGCTGGACAGGGGGCGAAGGGAATTCACCCCTCCACTTT	CAWSWTGGEGNSPLHF
.	TRBV20-1	TRBJ2-3	.	TGCAGTGCTAGTTCTGGGGGCTTTAGCACAGATACGCAGTATTTT	CSASSGGFSTDTQYF
.	TRBV2	TRBJ2-7	.	TGTGCCAGCAGCTCCGCGGGAAGATCCCTCTCCTACGAGCAGTACTTC	CASSSAGRSLSYEQYF
.	TRBV9	TRBJ1-5	.	TGTGCCAGCAGCGTAGAAGCGGGACAGCCCCAGCATTTT	CASSVEAGQPQHF
.	TRBV7-6	TRBJ2-7	TRBD2	TGTGCCAGCAGCCAAAATCGGGGGGGGGACTCCTACGAGCAGTACTTC	CASSQNRGGDSYEQYF
.	TRBV7-9	TRBJ1-5	TRBD1	TGTGCCAGCAGCTTCAACAGGGGGGATCAGCCCCAGCATTTT	CASSFNRGDQPQHF
.	TRBV3-1/TRBV3-2	TRBJ1-1	.	TGTGCCAGCAGCCAGGGTAGCGGTCTGTTCAAAGCTTTCTTT	CASSQGSGLFKAFF
.	TRBV11-2	TRBJ2-5	.	TGTGCCAGCAGCTCTACAGGACAGCGGAAAGAGACCCAGTACTTC	CASSSTGQRKETQYF
.	TRBV7-2	TRBJ1-5	.	TGTGCCAGCAGCTCAAGGGGGTCCGCTCAGCCCCAGCATTTT	CASSSRGSAQPQHF
.	TRBV12-3/TRBV12-4	TRBJ1-1	.	TGTGCCAGCAGTTTAACACAGAACACTGAAGCTTTCTTT	CASSLTQNTEAFF
.	TRBV7-8	TRBJ1-1	.	TGTGCCAGCAGCCTCCATTTGACAGCACGAGTCACTGAAGCTTTCTTT	CASSLHLTARVTEAFF
.	TRBV27	TRBJ2-3	.	TGTGCCAGCAGTTCATACGAGGAGACAGATACGCAGTATTTT	CASSSYEETDTQYF
.	TRBV11-2	TRBJ1-6	.	TGTGCCAGCAGCTTAGAGATTTACGGTTATAATTCACCCCTCCACTTT	CASSLEIYGYNSPLHF
many	TRBV3-1/TRBV3-2	TRBJ1-4	.	TGTGCCAGCAGCCAAGCCGACACAGGGCCTTCTAATGAAAAACTGTTTTTT	CASSQADTGPSNEKLFF
.	TRBV2	TRBJ2-5	TRBD1	TGTGCCAGCACATTTGACAGGGCGTACCAAGAGACCCAGTACTTC	CASTFDRAYQETQYF
few	TRBV30	TRBJ1-3	TRBD1	TGTGCCTGGAGTACGGGGACAGCGGGAAACACCATATATTTT	CAWSTGTAGNTIYF
.	TRBV19	TRBJ2-2	TRBD1	TGTGCCAGTAGTATCAGGGGACAGGGAAACACCGGGGAGCTGTTTTTT	CASSIRGQGNTGELFF
.	TRBV5-6	TRBJ1-5	.	TGTGCCAGCAGCTTGTCAGGACAACTCAATCAGCCCCAGCATTTT	CASSLSGQLNQPQHF
.	TRBV6-5	TRBJ2-7	.	TGTGCCAGCAAGGGTGCGGGCTTCGAGCAGTACTTC	CASKGAGFEQYF
.	TRBV11-2	TRBJ2-3	TRBD2	TGTGCCAGCAGCTCCCCCTGGAGCGGGGGTAGCACAGATACGCAGTATTTT	CASSSPWSGGSTDTQYF
.	TRBV24-1	TRBJ1-2	.	TGTGCCACCAGTGATTCGGGGGTTAGCAACCTCCTATATGGCTACACCTTC	CATSDSGVSNLLYGYTF
once	TRBV5-1	TRBJ2-3	TRBD2	TGCGCCAGCAGCCCCCTGGGCGGGGGGGCTCTGGATACGCAGTATTTT	CASSPLGGGALDTQYF
.	TRBV7-2	TRBJ2-5	TRBD2	TGTGCCAGCAGTTACCCCGGGGCGGGGGTCCGAGAGACCCAGTACTTC	CASSYPGAGVRETQYF
few	TRBV11-2	TRBJ2-1	.	TGTGCCAGCAGCCCGCCAAGGGCGGGCGGCAATGAGCAGTTCTTC	CASSPPRAGGNEQFF
.	TRBV5-1	TRBJ2-7	TRBD1	TGCGCCAGCAGCTCACGGACAGGGGGGAACTACGAGCAGTACTTC	CASSSRTGGNYEQYF
.	TRBV7-8	TRBJ1-2	.	TGTGCCAGCAGCAGAGAGGTCGGGGGCTACACCTTC	CASSREVGGYTF